Listed here are 22 T cell receptor beta chains from one sample, sequenced in a study of blood T cells in healthy people across ages. Sample-barcoded 5' priming and a J-beta primer mix drove a second PCR of about 7 to 11 cycles. TCRdb passed the 5' RACE reads through MiXCR, listing each CDR3 protein once. Seen here are around 800,000 distinct CDR3 sequences, less than 70% observed once, and the top ten hold approximately 40%. What was sequenced was blood. The receptors here all came from an elderly man in good health.

This sequence joins TRBV4-1 and TRBJ2-1; 8 bases align to TRBD2. Germline loops: CDR1 MGHRA, CDR2 YSYEKL. J gave up 9 bases and V 4 bases, and 11 bases lay outside the gene matches. The CDR3 is 15 residues long. The chain's CDR3 is CASSPYPAGAGEQFF. DNA for the CDR3: TGCGCCAGCAGCCCGTACCCAGCGGGAGCCGGTGAGCAGTTCTTC.

The chain uses TRBV7-8 and TRBJ2-1, with 9 bases identical to TRBD2. Germline V gene data show CDR1 as SGHVS and CDR2 as FQNEAQ. This CDR3 has 16 residues. The trim removed 1 base at V and 7 bases at J, leaving 8 bases unmatched. CDR3 residues: CASSLEAGGPLNEQFF. CDR3 in DNA: TGTGCCAGCAGCTTAGAGGCGGGAGGGCCGCTAAATGAGCAGTTCTTC.

This chain uses TRBV2 with TRBJ2-2; the match to TRBD1 covers 9 bases. The V gene's germline CDR1 is SNHLY and CDR2 FYNNEI. Unmatched junction bases numbered 5, after V lost 5 bases and J lost 4 bases. CDR3 length equals 15 residues. CDR3 amino acids: CASSQDRGGTGELFF. The CDR3 DNA reads TGTGCCAGCAGTCAAGACAGGGGGGGCACCGGGGAGCTGTTTTTT.

V and J are TRBV20-1 and TRBJ2-1, with D hard to call. Trimming stripped 1 base from V and 0 bases from J, with 13 bases between. Germline CDR1 DFQATT, CDR2 SNEGSKA (reference sequence). The CDR3 has 16 residues. The CDR3 coding sequence is TGCAGTGCTAGAGTAGGGCAGGCGAACTCCTACAATGAGCAGTTCTTC. Translated: CSARVGQANSYNEQFF.

This clonotype was seen a handful of times. The chain links TRBV5-1 to TRBJ2-6, with D unresolved. The CDR3 consists of 16 residues. Trimming shortened V by 7 bases and J by 1 base, and 15 bases separated the two germline ends. From germline, CDR1 is SGHRS and CDR2 YFSETQ. The CDR3 spells CASAPPNLSGANVLTF. DNA of the CDR3: TGCGCCAGCGCCCCACCCAATTTGTCTGGGGCCAACGTCCTGACTTTC.

The chain carries TRBV30 and TRBJ2-6; 11 bases align to TRBD2. Germline values: CDR1 GTSNPN, CDR2 SVGIG (reference sequence). With V trimmed by 2 bases and J by 3 bases, 9 bases remained unmatched. The CDR3 consists of 18 residues. CDR3 DNA: TGTGCCTGGAGTCCCGCACTAGCGGGAGACTATGGGGCCAACGTCCTGACTTTC. This encodes CAWSPALAGDYGANVLTF.

The V gene is TRBV4-1, the J gene TRBJ2-1, with 7 positions matching TRBD1. V dropped 3 bases and J dropped 2; count of bases not matched to a gene: 4. Germline CDR1 and CDR2: MGHRA and YSYEKL. The CDR3 is 15 amino acids. The CDR3 loop reads CASSQRQGAYNEQFF. In DNA form, the CDR3 reads TGCGCCAGCAGCCAGAGGCAGGGGGCCTACAATGAGCAGTTCTTC.

This clonotype appeared many times. The rearrangement uses TRBV7-2 and TRBJ2-3, with 14 bases identical to TRBD2. The trim removed 4 bases at V and 3 bases at J, leaving 15 bases unmatched. Germline V CDR1 and CDR2: SGHTA, FQGNSA. The CDR3 contains 20 residues. In nucleotides, the CDR3 is TGTGCCAGCAGCTCAACCGGGACTAGCGGGAGCCCCCGGCTAACAGATACGCAGTATTTT. Encoded protein: CASSSTGTSGSPRLTDTQYF.

The rearrangement joins TRBV4-1 to TRBJ2-7, with 10 bases aligning to TRBD1. Germline CDR1 MGHRA, CDR2 YSYEKL. V dropped 0 bases and J dropped 7; count of bases not matched to a gene: 6. The CDR3 extends over 15 amino acids. The CDR3: CASSQDGTGDDEQYF. The CDR3 DNA reads as TGCGCCAGCAGCCAAGATGGGACAGGGGATGATGAGCAGTACTTC.

The chain joins TRBV7-2 to TRBJ1-2; D might be TRBD1 (6 bases). The V gene lost 5 bases and the J gene lost 0 bases, with 10 bases spanning the gap. The V gene's germline CDR1 is SGHTA and CDR2 FQGNSA. The CDR3 has 14 residues. The CDR3 DNA follows: TGTGCCAGCAGCCGGACAGACGCTAACTATGGCTACACCTTC. Residues: CASSRTDANYGYTF.

The sample holds a few counts of this clonotype. The chain is built from TRBV12-3 or TRBV12-4 and TRBJ2-6; possibly TRBD1 for D (6 bases). V lost 5 bases and J lost 2, with 13 bases in between. CDR3 size: 16 residues. The CDR3: CASSPQGGPGANVLTF. The CDR3 DNA sequence: TGTGCCAGCAGTCCACAGGGTGGACCTGGGGCCAACGTCCTGACTTTC.

This clonotype was counted between two and nine times. The CDR3, as DNA: TGTGCCAGCAGCTCCCGGGAGCCCTATGAATACTACACCTTC. Amino acid sequence: CASSSREPYEYYTF. The genes are TRBV7-9 and TRBJ1-2; D gene unclear. V lost 4 bases, J lost 10 bases, and 19 bases lay in between. CDR1 is SEHNR and CDR2 is FQNEAQ in the germline V gene (reference sequence). This CDR3 has 14 residues.

The gene calls are TRBV20-1 and TRBJ2-7; D call uncertain. Trimming left V 1 base short and J 0 bases short, with 7 bases between. Germline lookup yields CDR1 DFQATT and CDR2 SNEGSKA (reference sequence). The CDR3 spans 13 residues. The DNA of the CDR3 is TGCAGTGCTAGAGCGGGCAGCTCCTACGAGCAGTACTTC. This codes for CSARAGSSYEQYF.

This chain uses TRBV12-3 or TRBV12-4 with TRBJ2-7; D is uncertain. The CDR3 sequence is 14 residues long. Trimming cost V 1 base and J 5 bases, with 12 bases left between them. In DNA form, the CDR3 reads TGTGCCAGCAGTTTAGGAACCTATCTTGACGAGCAGTACTTC. This sequence encodes CASSLGTYLDEQYF.

The chain is built from TRBV29-1 and TRBJ2-3; no clear D gene. The CDR3 contains 12 residues. Germline-derived CDR1 and CDR2 are SQVTM and ANQGSEA. Trimming pared 4 bases from V and 1 base from J, leaving 6 bases between. This chain's CDR3 is CSVVTGTDTQYF. CDR3 nucleotides: TGCAGCGTTGTAACCGGCACAGATACGCAGTATTTT.

The V call is TRBV20-1, the J call TRBJ2-7; D is unclear. The CDR3 contains 12 residues. Looked up from germline, CDR1 is DFQATT and CDR2 is SNEGSKA (reference sequence). V lost 3 bases and J lost 3, with 9 bases in between. Written as DNA, the CDR3 is TGCAGTGCTAGCCCCGGTTACTACGAGCAGTACTTC. It codes for CSASPGYYEQYF.

Only one count was recorded for this clonotype. V and J are TRBV29-1 and TRBJ2-5; 7 bases are shared with TRBD1. The CDR3 extends over 13 amino acids. V lost 7 bases, J lost 11 bases, and 16 bases stayed unmatched. From germline, CDR1 is SQVTM and CDR2 ANQGSEA. CDR3 protein: CSGKTGTYNEQYF. For the CDR3, the DNA is TGCAGCGGCAAGACAGGGACCTACAATGAGCAGTACTTC. Variable domain in full (rest from reference TRBV29-1 and TRBJ2-5): SAVISQKPSRDICQRGTSLTIQCQVDSQVTMMFWYRQQPGQSLTLIATANQGSEATYESGFVIDKFPISRPNLTFSTLTVSNMSPEDSSIYLCSGKTGTYNEQYFGPGTRLLVL.

In this sample, this clonotype turned up once. J is TRBJ2-7 and V is TRBV4-1; weak D call: TRBD1 (6 bases). The germline CDR1 and CDR2 sequences are MGHRA and YSYEKL. Deletions cut 0 bases from V and 1 base from J, with 13 bases between. The CDR3 is 16 residues long. The CDR3 coding sequence is TGCGCCAGCAGCCAAGAGGTCGGGACACGGTCCTACGAGCAGTACTTC. Its translation is CASSQEVGTRSYEQYF.

The V gene is TRBV15, the J gene TRBJ2-3; a weak D match, TRBD1 (6 bases). This CDR3 contains 16 residues. Trimming left V 2 bases short and J 2 bases short, with 14 bases between. The germline V gene encodes CDR1 LNHNV and CDR2 YYDKDF (reference sequence). CDR3 region: CATSRPPRGTTDTQYF. CDR3 in DNA: TGTGCCACCAGCAGACCCCCCAGGGGAACCACAGATACGCAGTATTTT.

This clonotype was counted only a few times. The chain uses TRBV5-1 and TRBJ1-4, with a weak D call TRBD1 (6 bases). This CDR3 is 14 amino acids long. Trimming removed 0 bases from V and 4 bases from J, with 7 bases in between. Germline V gene sequence: CDR1 SGHRS, CDR2 YFSETQ. The CDR3 reads CASSLAQGNEKLFF. The CDR3 nucleotides read TGCGCCAGCAGCTTGGCACAGGGTAATGAAAAACTGTTTTTT.

This sequence joins TRBV20-1 and TRBJ2-5; 7 bases agree with TRBD2. The DNA end lines up better with TRBJ2-7; the J call may be wrong. The CDR3 is 14 residues long. The germline V gene has CDR1 DFQATT and CDR2 SNEGSKA (reference sequence). The chain's CDR3 is CSARPGSGPYEQYF. The DNA for the CDR3 is TGCAGTGCTAGGCCGGGTAGCGGGCCCTACGAGCAGTACTTC.

The rearrangement uses TRBV20-1 and TRBJ2-5, with 9 bases identical to TRBD1. Losses at the gene ends were 3 bases for V and 13 bases for J; bases not matched to a gene: 9. CDR1 is DFQATT, CDR2 SNEGSKA, per germline (reference sequence). This CDR3 spans 12 amino acids. DNA for the CDR3: TGCAGTGCTAGCCTGGACAGGGGCCGTTCGTACTTC. It codes for CSASLDRGRSYF.